The rows below give T cell receptor beta chains drawn from one sample of a study of shared clonotypes between healthy human individuals. Sequencing used immunoSEQ multiplex PCR; TCRdb keeps in-frame clones, though not all of them. The sample lists 550,000 to 700,000 clones; 55% to 85% were seen once. Sequenced sample: memory CD4+ T cells sorted from blood. These receptors all stem from a woman aged 30 to 39 in good health. Each CDR3 is given without its conserved first and last residue. The order of the fields is J gene, V gene, D gene, CDR3 protein. A D gene is named only where the DNA matches it firmly.

TRBJ2-5 TRBV4-1 NA ASSQGGGGTKPQETQY
TRBJ2-7 TRBV4-1 TRBD2 ASSQEFGRVQY
TRBJ2-1 TRBV11-1 NA ASSSGTDPTYNEQF
TRBJ2-3 TRBV18 TRBD2 ASSLALADSTDTQY
TRBJ1-1 TRBV18 TRBD1 ASSPPTGANTEAF
TRBJ2-7 TRBV4-1 TRBD2 ASSQDRLAGVYEQY
TRBJ2-1 TRBV27 NA ASRSENSYNEQF
TRBJ1-1 TRBV6-1 NA ASSMTDEAF
TRBJ2-7 TRBV7-9 NA ASTPFSGGRVED
TRBJ2-1 TRBV30 NA AWSVLPTDNEQF
TRBJ1-3 TRBV9 TRBD1 ASSQLTGEAGNTIY
TRBJ1-6 TRBV9 NA ASSGPQSSYNSPLH